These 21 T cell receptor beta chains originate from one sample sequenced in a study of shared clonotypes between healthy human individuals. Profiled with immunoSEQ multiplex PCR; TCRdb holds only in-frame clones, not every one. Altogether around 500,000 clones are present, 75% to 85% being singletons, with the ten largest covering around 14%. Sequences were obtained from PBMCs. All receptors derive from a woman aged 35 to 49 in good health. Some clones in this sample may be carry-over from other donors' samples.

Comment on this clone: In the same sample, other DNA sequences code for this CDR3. The CDR3 protein is CAISEGQAYEQYF. CDR3 nucleotides: TGTGCCATCAGTGAGGGACAGGCCTACGAGCAGTACTTC. The chain links TRBV10-3 to TRBJ2-7, with 7 bases that match TRBD1. This CDR3 is 13 amino acids long. CDR1 and CDR2 from the germline V gene are ENHRY and SYGVKD. V was pared by 2 bases and J by 2 bases, with 0 bases of the junction left unmatched.

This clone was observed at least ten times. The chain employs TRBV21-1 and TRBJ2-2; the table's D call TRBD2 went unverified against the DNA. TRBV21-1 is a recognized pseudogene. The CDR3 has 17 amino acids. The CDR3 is CASSLQGVAGAGGELFF. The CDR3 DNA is TGTGCCAGCAGCCTCCAAGGGGTAGCGGGAGCGGGCGGGGAGCTGTTTTTT.

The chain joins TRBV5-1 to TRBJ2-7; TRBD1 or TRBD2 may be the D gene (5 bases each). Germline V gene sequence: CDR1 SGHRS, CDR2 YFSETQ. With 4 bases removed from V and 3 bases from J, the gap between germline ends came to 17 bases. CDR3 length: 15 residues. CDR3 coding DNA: TGCGCCAGCAGCATCTCCGGGACGGCTAACTACGAGCAGTACTTC. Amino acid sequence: CASSISGTANYEQYF.

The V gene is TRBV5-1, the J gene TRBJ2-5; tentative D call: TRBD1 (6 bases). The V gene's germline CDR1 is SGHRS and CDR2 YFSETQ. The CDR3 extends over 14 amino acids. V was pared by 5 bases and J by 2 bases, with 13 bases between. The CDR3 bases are TGCGCCAGCAGGTTATTCAGGGGACAAGAGACCCAGTACTTC. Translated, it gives CASRLFRGQETQYF.

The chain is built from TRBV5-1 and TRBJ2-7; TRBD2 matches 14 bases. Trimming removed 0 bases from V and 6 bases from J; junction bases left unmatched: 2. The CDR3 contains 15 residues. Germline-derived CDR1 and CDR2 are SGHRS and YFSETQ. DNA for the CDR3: TGCGCCAGCAGCTTGGCCGGGACTAGCGGGGGCGAGCAGTACTTC. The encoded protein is CASSLAGTSGGEQYF. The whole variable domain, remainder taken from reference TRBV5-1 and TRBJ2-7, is KAGVTQTPRYLIKTRGQQVTLSCSPISGHRSVSWYQQTPGQGLQFLFEYFSETQRNKGNFPGRFSGRQFSNSRSEMNVSTLELGDSALYLCASSLAGTSGGEQYFGPGTRLTVT.

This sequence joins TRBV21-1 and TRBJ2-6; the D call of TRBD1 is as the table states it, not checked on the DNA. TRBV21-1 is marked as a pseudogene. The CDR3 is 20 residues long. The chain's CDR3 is CASSARLYRVRCAGANVLTF. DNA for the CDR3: TGTGCCAGCAGCGCACGACTCTACAGGGTGAGATGCGCTGGGGCCAACGTCCTGACTTTC.

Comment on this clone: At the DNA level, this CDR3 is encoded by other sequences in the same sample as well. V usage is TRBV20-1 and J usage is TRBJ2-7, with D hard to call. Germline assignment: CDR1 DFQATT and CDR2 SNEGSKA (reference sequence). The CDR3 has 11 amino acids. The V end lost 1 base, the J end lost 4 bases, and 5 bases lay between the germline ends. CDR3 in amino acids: CSARGGYEQYF. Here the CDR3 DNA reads TGCAGTGCTAGAGGAGGATACGAGCAGTACTTC.

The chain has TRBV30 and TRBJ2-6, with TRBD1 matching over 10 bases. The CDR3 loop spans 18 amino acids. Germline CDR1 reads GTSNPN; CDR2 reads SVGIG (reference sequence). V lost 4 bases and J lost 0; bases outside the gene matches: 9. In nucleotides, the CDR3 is TGTGCCTGGACCGGGACAGGGGATAGAGGCTCTGGGGCCAACGTCCTGACTTTC. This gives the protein CAWTGTGDRGSGANVLTF.

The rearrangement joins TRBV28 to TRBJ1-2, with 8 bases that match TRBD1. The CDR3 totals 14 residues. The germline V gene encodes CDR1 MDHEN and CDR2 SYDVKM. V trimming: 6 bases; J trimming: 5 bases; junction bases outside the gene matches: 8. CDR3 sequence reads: CASRYSGGAYGYTF. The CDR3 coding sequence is TGTGCCAGCAGATACTCAGGGGGCGCTTATGGCTACACCTTC.

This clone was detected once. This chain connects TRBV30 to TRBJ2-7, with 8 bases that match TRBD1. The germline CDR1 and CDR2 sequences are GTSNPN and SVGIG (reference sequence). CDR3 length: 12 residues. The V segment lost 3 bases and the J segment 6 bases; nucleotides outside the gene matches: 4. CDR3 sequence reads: CAWSRGLGEQYF. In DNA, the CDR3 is TGTGCCTGGAGCAGGGGGCTGGGCGAGCAGTACTTC.

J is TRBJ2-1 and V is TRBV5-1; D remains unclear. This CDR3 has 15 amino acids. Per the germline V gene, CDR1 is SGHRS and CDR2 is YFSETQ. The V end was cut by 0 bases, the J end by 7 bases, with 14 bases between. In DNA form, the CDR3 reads TGCGCCAGCAGCTTGGCAACCCGACCAGGTAATGAGCAGTTCTTC. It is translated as CASSLATRPGNEQFF.

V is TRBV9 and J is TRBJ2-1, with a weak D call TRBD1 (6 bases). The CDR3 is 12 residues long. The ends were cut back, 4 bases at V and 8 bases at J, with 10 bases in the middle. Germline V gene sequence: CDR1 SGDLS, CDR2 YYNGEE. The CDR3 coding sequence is TGTGCCAGCAGCCCAGGGGTTCATGAGCAGTTCTTC. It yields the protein CASSPGVHEQFF.

For the CDR3, the DNA is TGTGCCAGCAGTTTCCCGAACGGTTACGAGCAGTACTTC. This translates into CASSFPNGYEQYF. This chain joins TRBV28 and TRBJ2-7; D gene uncertain. CDR1 is MDHEN and CDR2 is SYDVKM in the germline V gene. V lost 3 bases, J lost 4 bases, and 10 bases lay in between. CDR3 length equals 13 residues.

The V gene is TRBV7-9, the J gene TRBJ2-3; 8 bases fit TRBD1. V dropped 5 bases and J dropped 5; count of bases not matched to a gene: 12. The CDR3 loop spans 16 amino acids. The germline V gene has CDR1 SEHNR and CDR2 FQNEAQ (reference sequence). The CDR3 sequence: CASSPRQGQVEDTQYF. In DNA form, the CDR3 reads TGTGCCAGCAGCCCCAGACAGGGGCAGGTTGAAGATACGCAGTATTTT.

The DNA of the CDR3 is TGTGCCAGCAGTTTATGGGGGACCGCGATCTCTGGGGCCAACGTCCTGACTTTC. It codes for CASSLWGTAISGANVLTF. The chain combines TRBV27 with TRBJ2-6; either TRBD1 or TRBD2 may supply D (5 bases each). The CDR3 extends over 18 amino acids. Per germline, CDR1 MNHEY and CDR2 SMNVEV (reference sequence). The V and J ends lost 1 base and 0 bases respectively, with 13 bases between them.

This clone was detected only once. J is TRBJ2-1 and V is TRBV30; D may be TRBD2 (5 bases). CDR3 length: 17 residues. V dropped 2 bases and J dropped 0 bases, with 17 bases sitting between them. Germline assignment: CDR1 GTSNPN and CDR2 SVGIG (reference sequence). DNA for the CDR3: TGTGCCTGGAGTCCCGACGAGGGATCGAGCTCCTACAATGAGCAGTTCTTC. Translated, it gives CAWSPDEGSSSYNEQFF.

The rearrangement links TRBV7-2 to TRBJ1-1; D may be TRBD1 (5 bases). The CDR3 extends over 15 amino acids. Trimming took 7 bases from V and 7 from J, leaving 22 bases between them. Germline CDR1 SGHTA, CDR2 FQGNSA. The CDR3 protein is CASTPLRRGAGEAFF. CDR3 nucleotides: TGTGCCAGCACCCCTTTACGGAGAGGGGCCGGTGAAGCTTTCTTT.

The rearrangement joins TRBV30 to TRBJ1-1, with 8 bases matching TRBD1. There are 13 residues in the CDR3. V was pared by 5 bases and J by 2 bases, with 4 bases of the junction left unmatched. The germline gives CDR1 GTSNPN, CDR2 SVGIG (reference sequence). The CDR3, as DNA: TGTGCCTGGGCTGACAGGGGTAACACTGAAGCTTTCTTT. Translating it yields CAWADRGNTEAFF.

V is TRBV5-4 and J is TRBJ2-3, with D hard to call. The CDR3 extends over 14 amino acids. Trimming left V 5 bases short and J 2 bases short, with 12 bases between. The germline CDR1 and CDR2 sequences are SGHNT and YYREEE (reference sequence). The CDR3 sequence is CASSDGGTTDTQYF. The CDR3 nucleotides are TGTGCCAGCAGTGACGGCGGAACCACAGATACGCAGTATTTT.

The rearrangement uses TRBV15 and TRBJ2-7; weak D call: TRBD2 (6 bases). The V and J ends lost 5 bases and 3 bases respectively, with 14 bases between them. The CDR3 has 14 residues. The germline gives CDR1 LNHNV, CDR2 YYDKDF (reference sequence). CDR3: CATSQMGGRYEQYF. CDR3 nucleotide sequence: TGTGCCACCAGCCAAATGGGGGGACGCTACGAGCAGTACTTC.

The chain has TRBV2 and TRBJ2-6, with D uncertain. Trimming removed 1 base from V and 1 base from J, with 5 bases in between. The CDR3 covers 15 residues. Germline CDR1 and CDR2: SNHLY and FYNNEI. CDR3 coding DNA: TGTGCCAGCAGTGAAGTGGGTTCTGGGGCCAACGTCCTGACTTTC. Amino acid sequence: CASSEVGSGANVLTF.